The 11 T cell receptor beta chains below all came from one sample that was sequenced in a study of T-cell reconstitution after alpha-beta-depleted transplantation in children. Unique molecular identifiers were used to barcode this TCRbeta library. One entry per CDR3 protein, called by TCRdb with MiXCR from the PCR reads. The sample consists of some 600,000 distinct CDR3 sequences, 16% of them appearing once. This material consisted of PBMCs from the stem cell graft donor, taken from the stem cell graft. The receptors here all came from a human donor who donated a stem cell graft to a child with acute myeloid leukemia.

The chain combines TRBV20-1 with TRBJ1-2; 8 nucleotides line up with TRBD1. This CDR3 has 17 amino acids. The V segment lost 7 bases and the J segment 8 bases; nucleotides outside the gene matches: 24. Germline V gene lookup returns CDR1 DFQATT and CDR2 SNEGSKA (reference sequence). CDR3 coding DNA: TGCAGTGTCCTACTAACCCGACAGGGGAGGGCTATAGAGGGCTACACCTTC. It specifies CSVLLTRQGRAIEGYTF.

There are a few counts of this clonotype. The gene calls are TRBV7-2 and TRBJ2-4; D unresolved. The V gene's germline CDR1 is SGHTA and CDR2 FQGNSA. Trimming cost V 4 bases and J 3 bases, with 10 bases left between them. This CDR3 comprises 14 residues. The CDR3 here is CASSSRVGKNIQYF. CDR3 DNA sequence: TGTGCCAGCAGCTCCCGGGTGGGCAAAAACATTCAGTACTTC.

In this sample, this clonotype turned up many times. The genes are TRBV20-1 and TRBJ1-5; 8 bases line up with TRBD1. Germline CDR1 is DFQATT and CDR2 is SNEGSKA (reference sequence). CDR3 length equals 13 residues. The trim removed 4 bases at V and 7 bases at J, leaving 6 bases unmatched. The CDR3 loop is CSAKQGDKQPQHF. The CDR3 DNA sequence: TGCAGTGCTAAACAGGGGGACAAGCAGCCCCAGCATTTT.

This rearrangement joins TRBV7-3 to TRBJ1-1; no reliable D call. Looked up from germline, CDR1 is SGHTA and CDR2 is FQGTGA. The length of the CDR3 is 18 residues. Between the trimmed V and J ends, which lost 4 bases and 5 bases, there was a span of 26 bases. CDR3 coding DNA: TGTGCCAGCAGCTCATCCCGGGCCCACGACCAACTGAGGACTGAAGCTTTCTTT. Encoded protein: CASSSSRAHDQLRTEAFF.

In this sample, this clonotype turned up many times. The chain uses TRBV7-6 and TRBJ1-6; TRBD1 matches at 7 bases. J was trimmed by 7 bases and V by 5 bases; bases with no gene match: 5. The CDR3 has 14 amino acids. Germline V gene lookup returns CDR1 SGHVS and CDR2 FNYEAQ. CDR3 protein: CASSAGTVNSPLHF. In DNA form, the CDR3 reads TGTGCCAGCAGCGCAGGGACAGTCAATTCACCCCTCCACTTT. Using reference TRBV7-6 and TRBJ1-6 for the parts outside the CDR3, the full variable domain is GAGVSQSPRYKVTKRGQDVALRCDPISGHVSLYWYRQALGQGPEFLTYFNYEAQQDKSGLPNDRFSAERPEGSISTLTIQRTEQRDSAMYRCASSAGTVNSPLHFGNGTRLTVT.

This clonotype occurred many times. The chain couples TRBV29-1 to TRBJ2-5; 7 bases agree with TRBD2. Germline V CDR1 and CDR2: SQVTM, ANQGSEA. The CDR3 is 12 residues long. The CDR3 DNA reads TGCAAAGCCGTAGCGGGCCAAGAGACCCAGTACTTC. Translating gives CKAVAGQETQYF.

This clonotype was counted ten times or more. The rearrangement links TRBV7-6 to TRBJ2-1; unclear D gene. This CDR3 has 14 amino acids. Germline values: CDR1 SGHVS, CDR2 FNYEAQ. V was cut by 3 bases and J by 0 bases, with 6 bases left in between. The CDR3 is CASSLFSSYNEQFF. The CDR3 DNA is TGTGCCAGCAGCTTGTTTAGCTCCTACAATGAGCAGTTCTTC.

This clonotype came up a few times. The chain is built from TRBV7-2 and TRBJ2-3; TRBD1 agrees at 8 bases. V gave up 5 bases and J gave up 0 bases; unmatched junction bases: 10. Germline V gene sequence: CDR1 SGHTA, CDR2 FQGNSA. This CDR3 comprises 17 residues. The CDR3 nucleotides read TGTGCCAGCAGCCTATTTCGACAGGGGCCCAGCACAGATACGCAGTATTTT. It specifies CASSLFRQGPSTDTQYF.

The chain couples TRBV7-2 to TRBJ1-6; D gene unclear. CDR1 is SGHTA and CDR2 is FQGNSA in the germline V gene. The CDR3 totals 15 residues. Trimming shortened V by 1 base and J by 8 bases, and 12 bases separated the two germline ends. Written as DNA, the CDR3 is TGTGCCAGCAGCTTAGAGGGCAGTGACGATTCACCCCTCCACTTT. Translated, it gives CASSLEGSDDSPLHF.

In this sample, this clonotype turned up many times. The V and J genes are TRBV29-1 and TRBJ1-1; no firm D call. Trimming removed 6 bases at V and 1 base at J, with 6 bases between. The CDR3 length is 11 residues. Per germline, CDR1 SQVTM and CDR2 ANQGSEA. CDR3 sequence: CSVGRNTEAFF. The CDR3 DNA sequence: TGCAGCGTAGGGCGGAACACTGAAGCTTTCTTT. The full variable domain, completed using reference TRBV29-1 and TRBJ1-1, is SAVISQKPSRDICQRGTSLTIQCQVDSQVTMMFWYRQQPGQSLTLIATANQGSEATYESGFVIDKFPISRPNLTFSTLTVSNMSPEDSSIYLCSVGRNTEAFFGQGTRLTVV.

A few counts support this clonotype. The chain is built from TRBV12-3 or TRBV12-4 and TRBJ2-2; D not certain. The CDR3 runs 12 residues. Between the trimmed V and J ends, which lost 7 bases and 5 bases, there was a span of 8 bases. Here the CDR3 reads CASNFQTGELFF. CDR3 nucleotide sequence: TGTGCCAGCAATTTCCAAACCGGGGAGCTGTTTTTT.